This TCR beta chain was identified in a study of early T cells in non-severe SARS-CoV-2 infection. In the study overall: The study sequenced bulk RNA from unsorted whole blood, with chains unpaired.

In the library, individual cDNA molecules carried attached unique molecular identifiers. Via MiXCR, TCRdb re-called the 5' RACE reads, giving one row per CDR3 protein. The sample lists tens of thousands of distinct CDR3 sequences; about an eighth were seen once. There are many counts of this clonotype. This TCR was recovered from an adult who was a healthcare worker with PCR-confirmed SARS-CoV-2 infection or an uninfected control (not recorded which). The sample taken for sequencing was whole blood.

This chain's CDR3 is CSTRQGRYEQYF. The DNA of the CDR3 is TGCAGCACAAGACAGGGACGCTACGAGCAGTACTTC. The gene calls are TRBV29-1 and TRBJ2-7, with 7 nucleotides matching TRBD1. Germline V gene lookup returns CDR1 SQVTM and CDR2 ANQGSEA. This CDR3 is built from 12 residues. The V segment lost 8 bases and the J segment 3 bases; nucleotides outside the gene matches: 7.